Listed here are 8 T cell receptor beta chains from one sample, sequenced in a study of OX40 agonist ivuxolimab in advanced cancers. Sequencing used immunoSEQ multiplex PCR; TCRdb keeps in-frame clones, though not all of them. The data hold over 25,000 clones, with roughly 80% observed a single time. The material sequenced was CD4+ or CD8+ T cells sorted from blood, taken in a trial of the OX40 agonist ivuxolimab. The receptors were sampled from an adult with an advanced solid tumor such as melanoma, head and neck, liver or kidney cancer.

This sequence joins TRBV7-9 and TRBJ2-5; D unclear. Germline V gives CDR1 SEHNR, CDR2 FQNEAQ (reference sequence). Trimming took 4 bases from V and 1 from J, leaving 10 bases between them. This CDR3 is built from 14 residues. The CDR3 protein is CASSSRISQETQYF. CDR3 in DNA: TGTGCCAGCAGCTCACGGATCAGCCAAGAGACCCAGTACTTC.

The J gene is TRBJ2-1, the V gene TRBV7-8; 7 bases line up with TRBD1. The germline V gene has CDR1 SGHVS and CDR2 FQNEAQ. With 1 base clipped from V and 6 bases from J, the junction kept 0 bases outside the gene matches. The CDR3 extends over 13 amino acids. The CDR3 DNA sequence: TGTGCCAGCAGCTTAGAGGGGGCCAATGAGCAGTTCTTC. It yields the protein CASSLEGANEQFF.

The chain couples TRBV6-1 to TRBJ1-5, with 7 bases lining up with TRBD1. Germline assignment: CDR1 MNHNS and CDR2 SASEGT. The V gene end was trimmed by 2 bases and the J gene end by 7 bases; junction bases not matched to a gene: 11. This CDR3 spans 16 amino acids. CDR3 sequence (DNA): TGTGCCAGCAGTGAATGGTCGACAGGGACGGACCAGCCCCAGCATTTT. It specifies CASSEWSTGTDQPQHF.

The genes are TRBV2 and TRBJ1-1; perhaps TRBD1 as D (6 bases). The CDR3 has 13 residues. Germline-derived CDR1 and CDR2 are SNHLY and FYNNEI. V was pared by 7 bases and J by 4 bases, with 13 bases between. The CDR3 here is CASILGGSTEAFF. CDR3 DNA: TGTGCCAGCATTCTAGGGGGAAGCACTGAAGCTTTCTTT.

This clone was found once. As DNA, the CDR3 is TGTGCCAGCACCCAGGGCTCCTACGAGCAGTACTTC. It yields the protein CASTQGSYEQYF. The genes are TRBV2 and TRBJ2-7; possibly TRBD1 for D (5 bases). Germline CDR1 is SNHLY and CDR2 is FYNNEI. Between the trimmed V and J ends, which lost 7 bases and 0 bases, there was a span of 7 bases. This CDR3 contains 12 residues.

The chain is built from TRBV11-3 and TRBJ2-1; 10 nucleotides match TRBD2. Germline V gene lookup returns CDR1 SGHNT and CDR2 YENEEA. The CDR3 length is 16 residues. V was clipped by 4 bases and J by 6 bases; unmatched bases: 9. The CDR3 is CASSSRTSGALNEQFF. CDR3 in DNA: TGTGCCAGCAGCTCGCGTACTAGCGGGGCCCTCAATGAGCAGTTCTTC.

The chain uses TRBV7-6 and TRBJ2-7; tentatively, D is TRBD2 (6 bases). The CDR3 length is 12 residues. From germline, CDR1 is SGHVS and CDR2 FNYEAQ. The V and J ends lost 4 bases and 6 bases respectively, with 10 bases between them. CDR3 protein: CASSYGGLEQYF. CDR3 sequence (DNA): TGTGCCAGCAGCTACGGAGGGCTCGAGCAGTACTTC.

The chain couples TRBV11-2 to TRBJ2-5, with 10 bases identical to TRBD1. With V trimmed by 3 bases and J by 4 bases, 5 bases remained unmatched. CDR3 length equals 15 residues. From germline, CDR1 is SGHAT and CDR2 FQNNGV. CDR3 amino acids: CASSFGQGVAETQYF. The CDR3 coding sequence is TGTGCCAGCAGCTTTGGACAGGGGGTTGCAGAGACCCAGTACTTC.